These 19 T cell receptor beta chains share one sample of origin, sequenced in a study of blood T cells in healthy people across ages. A second PCR, run for roughly 7 to 11 cycles, used a sample-barcoded 5' primer plus a J-beta primer mix. TCRdb analysed the 5' RACE reads with MiXCR anew, one entry per CDR3 protein. There are 600,000 or so distinct CDR3 sequences in the sample; about 28% occur only once, and less than 20% lies in the top ten. The material sequenced was blood. Source of these receptors: a woman older than 75 in good health.

This clonotype was seen many times. The V gene is TRBV29-1, the J gene TRBJ1-1; D is undetermined. Germline V gene data show CDR1 as SQVTM and CDR2 as ANQGSEA. Between the trimmed V and J ends, which lost 4 bases and 2 bases, there was a span of 5 bases. This CDR3 region has 11 residues. In DNA form, the CDR3 reads TGCAGCGTTGTAAGTAACACTGAAGCTTTCTTT. Protein: CSVVSNTEAFF.

Many counts were recorded for this clonotype. The chain uses TRBV7-2 and TRBJ2-7, with D perhaps matching TRBD1 (6 bases). The CDR3 spans 15 residues. Trimming pared 1 base from V and 1 base from J, leaving 11 bases between. Germline CDR1 reads SGHTA; CDR2 reads FQGNSA. The CDR3, as DNA: TGTGCCAGCAGCTTAGGGGGGCCTAAGTCCTACGAGCAGTACTTC. This encodes CASSLGGPKSYEQYF.

In the case of this clonotype: A much larger clone lies a single base off, so this may be a read error. This rearrangement joins TRBV7-6 to TRBJ1-2; weak D call: TRBD1 (6 bases). This CDR3 is built from 14 residues. Germline CDR1 SGHVS, CDR2 FNYEAQ. CDR3 protein: CASSLTDRNYDYTF. The CDR3 coding sequence is TGTGCCAGCAGCTTGACGGACAGAAACTATGACTACACCTTC.

This clonotype was counted between two and nine times. The chain joins TRBV12-3 or TRBV12-4 to TRBJ2-3, with D possibly matching TRBD2 (5 bases). V dropped 3 bases and J dropped 0 bases, with 10 bases sitting between them. The CDR3 has 15 residues. The CDR3 here is CASSFEAVSTDTQYF. CDR3 bases: TGTGCCAGCAGTTTTGAAGCGGTGAGCACAGATACGCAGTATTTT.

The chain couples TRBV14 to TRBJ1-2; D is uncertain. The ends were cut back, 0 bases at V and 8 bases at J, with 10 bases in the middle. The CDR3 is 13 residues long. Germline-derived CDR1 and CDR2 are SGHDN and FVKESK. The CDR3 loop is CASSQDLRKGYTF. The CDR3 coding sequence is TGTGCCAGCAGCCAAGATTTAAGGAAAGGCTACACCTTC.

This clonotype was observed at least ten times. The chain couples TRBV20-1 to TRBJ2-5, with D perhaps TRBD1 or TRBD2 (7 bases each). Per germline, CDR1 DFQATT and CDR2 SNEGSKA (reference sequence). Trimming removed 5 bases from V and 7 bases from J, with 14 bases in between. The CDR3 length is 12 residues. DNA for the CDR3: TGCAGTGCTGACGCAGGGGGGGGGACCCAGTACTTC. It specifies CSADAGGGTQYF.

This clonotype has at least ten counts. V usage is TRBV20-1 and J usage is TRBJ2-7, with D possibly being TRBD2 (6 bases). The length of the CDR3 is 12 residues. Trimming removed 6 bases at V and 0 bases at J, with 9 bases between. Germline lookup yields CDR1 DFQATT and CDR2 SNEGSKA (reference sequence). The CDR3 sequence is CSALRDSYEQYF. The CDR3 nucleotides are TGCAGTGCCTTGCGGGACTCCTACGAGCAGTACTTC.

Concerning this clonotype: This sequence may be a read error, since a much larger clone differs from it by one base. CDR3 coding DNA: TGCGCCAGCAGCTTGGAGGGACGAGCGGTCGTGGGCTACGAGCAGTACTTC. Residues: CASSLEGRAVVGYEQYF. V gene TRBV5-1 combines with J gene TRBJ2-7, with D perhaps assigned TRBD1 or TRBD2 (5 bases each). This CDR3 contains 17 residues. Trimming removed 0 bases at V and 3 bases at J, with 19 bases between. Germline V gene lookup returns CDR1 SGHRS and CDR2 YFSETQ.

This clonotype was seen ten or more times. The chain carries TRBV4-2 and TRBJ2-1; D gene uncertain. This CDR3 spans 16 amino acids. Trimming removed 1 base at V and 6 bases at J, with 16 bases between. Germline assignment: CDR1 LGHNA and CDR2 YNFKEQ. CDR3 amino acids: CASSQGTFTTGNEQFF. CDR3 DNA: TGTGCCAGCAGCCAAGGAACGTTTACTACGGGCAATGAGCAGTTCTTC.

This clonotype came up many times. The CDR3 bases are TGCGCCAGCAGCTTGGAGGTAGCGGGGGGGCAGGATACGCAGTATTTT. Translated: CASSLEVAGGQDTQYF. The rearrangement joins TRBV5-1 to TRBJ2-3, with TRBD2 matching over 11 bases. Germline-derived CDR1 and CDR2 are SGHRS and YFSETQ. There are 16 residues in the CDR3. V gave up 0 bases and J gave up 6 bases; unmatched junction bases: 6.

This clonotype has just a few counts. The chain links TRBV6-2 or TRBV6-3 to TRBJ1-4, with unresolved D. This CDR3 region has 15 residues. Germline V CDR1 and CDR2: MNHEY, SVGEGT. The V end lost 7 bases, the J end lost 4 bases, and 16 bases lay between the germline ends. This chain's CDR3 is CASNPAGCINEKLFF. As DNA, the CDR3 is TGTGCCAGCAATCCCGCGGGATGCATTAATGAAAAACTGTTTTTT.

The J gene is TRBJ1-1, the V gene TRBV5-1; no firm D call. CDR1 is SGHRS and CDR2 is YFSETQ in the germline V gene. The CDR3 extends over 14 amino acids. V was cut by 0 bases and J by 4 bases, with 10 bases left in between. In DNA form, the CDR3 reads TGCGCCAGCAGCTTGGGTAGTTCGGCCACTGAAGCTTTCTTT. Translation gives CASSLGSSATEAFF.

This clonotype was picked up many times. The chain employs TRBV5-1 and TRBJ2-5; no firm D call. In germline, CDR1 is SGHRS, CDR2 YFSETQ. Trimming took off 4 bases at V and 5 bases at J, with 15 bases between the two ends. CDR3 length: 14 amino acids. The CDR3 DNA is TGCGCCAGCAGCCCCGGCGCCTATGGGGAGACCCAGTACTTC. As protein: CASSPGAYGETQYF.

This clonotype was found many times. The chain couples TRBV6-2 or TRBV6-3 to TRBJ2-5; weak D call: TRBD2 (6 bases). The CDR3 covers 17 residues. V shed 6 bases and J shed 4 bases, with 24 bases lying between them. CDR1 MNHEY and CDR2 SVGEGT come from the germline V gene. The CDR3 DNA is TGTGCCAGCAGGGGTGTTCTAGCGAGTAACCCAGGAGAGACCCAGTACTTC. Translating gives CASRGVLASNPGETQYF.

On this clonotype: A much larger clone lies one base from this, so it may be a read error. J is TRBJ2-1 and V is TRBV5-1; 9 nucleotides align to TRBD1. Germline CDR1 and CDR2: SGHRS and YFSETQ. The CDR3 totals 12 residues. As DNA, the CDR3 is TGCGTCAGCACACAGGGGGCCAATGAGCAGTTCTTC. It is translated as CVSTQGANEQFF.

This clonotype was detected ten times or more. The chain links TRBV5-1 to TRBJ1-2, with a weak D call TRBD1 (5 bases). The length of the CDR3 is 15 residues. Germline V gene data show CDR1 as SGHRS and CDR2 as YFSETQ. V was clipped by 3 bases and J by 5 bases, with 17 bases between them. CDR3 sequence (DNA): TGCGCCAGCAGCTCAGAGGGACTAACTATTTATGGCTACACCTTC. Amino acid sequence: CASSSEGLTIYGYTF.

This clonotype was observed a handful of times. The chain employs TRBV3-1 and TRBJ2-7; 8 bases agree with TRBD2. Germline V CDR1 and CDR2: LGHDT, YNNKEL (reference sequence). There are 15 residues in the CDR3. Trimming cost V 5 bases and J 3 bases; bases outside gene matches: 9. CDR3 protein: CASSLGLVGGYEQYF. The CDR3 DNA is TGTGCCAGCAGCTTGGGACTAGTGGGGGGCTACGAGCAGTACTTC.

This clonotype was seen more than once but under ten times. This rearrangement joins TRBV27 to TRBJ1-2, with TRBD1 matching 7 bases. This CDR3 is built from 15 residues. Germline-derived CDR1 and CDR2 are MNHEY and SMNVEV (reference sequence). J lost 6 bases, V lost 4 bases, and 11 bases had no gene match. The CDR3 nucleotides are TGTGCCAGCAGTTCGCTCCTTTCAGGGGGACATGGCTACACCTTC. It is translated as CASSSLLSGGHGYTF.

This chain uses TRBV5-1 with TRBJ1-4; D unclear. The CDR3 is 13 residues long. V lost 0 bases to trimming and J lost 4 bases, with 4 bases between them. In germline, CDR1 is SGHRS, CDR2 YFSETQ. The CDR3 protein is CASSLENNEKLFF. CDR3 DNA sequence: TGCGCCAGCAGCTTGGAAAATAATGAAAAACTGTTTTTT. The variable domain in full, with the rest retrieved from reference TRBV5-1 and TRBJ1-4, is KAGVTQTPRYLIKTRGQQVTLSCSPISGHRSVSWYQQTPGQGLQFLFEYFSETQRNKGNFPGRFSGRQFSNSRSEMNVSTLELGDSALYLCASSLENNEKLFFGSGTQLSVL.